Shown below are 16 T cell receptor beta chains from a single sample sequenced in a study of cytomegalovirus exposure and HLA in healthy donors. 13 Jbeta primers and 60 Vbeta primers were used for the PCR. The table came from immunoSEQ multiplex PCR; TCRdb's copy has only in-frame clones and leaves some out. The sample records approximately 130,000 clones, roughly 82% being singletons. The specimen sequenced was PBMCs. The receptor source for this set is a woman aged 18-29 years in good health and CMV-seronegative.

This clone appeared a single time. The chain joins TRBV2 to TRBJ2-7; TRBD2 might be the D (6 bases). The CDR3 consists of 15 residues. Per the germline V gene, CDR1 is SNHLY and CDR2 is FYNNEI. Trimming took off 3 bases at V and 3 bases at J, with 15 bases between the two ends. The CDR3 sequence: CASSDFVLEGYEQYF. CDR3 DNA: TGTGCCAGCAGTGACTTTGTATTGGAGGGCTACGAGCAGTACTTC.

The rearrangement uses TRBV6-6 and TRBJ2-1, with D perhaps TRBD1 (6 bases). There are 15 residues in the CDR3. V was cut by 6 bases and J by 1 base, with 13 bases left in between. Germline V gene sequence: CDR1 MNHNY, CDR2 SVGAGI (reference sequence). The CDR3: CASRMDSASYNEQFF. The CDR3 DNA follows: TGTGCCAGCAGAATGGACAGCGCGTCCTACAATGAGCAGTTCTTC.

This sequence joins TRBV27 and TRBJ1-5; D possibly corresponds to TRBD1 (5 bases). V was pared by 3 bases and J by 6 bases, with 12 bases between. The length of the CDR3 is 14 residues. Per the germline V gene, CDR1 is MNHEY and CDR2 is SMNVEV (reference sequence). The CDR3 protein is CASSFERGFQPQHF. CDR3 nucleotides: TGTGCCAGCAGTTTCGAAAGGGGCTTTCAGCCCCAGCATTTT.

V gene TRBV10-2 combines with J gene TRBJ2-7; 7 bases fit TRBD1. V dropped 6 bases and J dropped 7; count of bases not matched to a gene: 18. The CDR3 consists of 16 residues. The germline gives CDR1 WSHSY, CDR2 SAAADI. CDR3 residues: CASRPNGRASGGEQYF. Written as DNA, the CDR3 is TGCGCCAGCAGACCCAACGGTAGGGCCTCAGGGGGTGAGCAGTACTTC.

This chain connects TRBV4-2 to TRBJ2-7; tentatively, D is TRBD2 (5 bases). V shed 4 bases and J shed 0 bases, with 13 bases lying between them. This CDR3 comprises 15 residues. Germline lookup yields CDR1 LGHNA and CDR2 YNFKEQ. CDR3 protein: CASSLNGVSSYEQYF. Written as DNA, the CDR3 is TGTGCCAGCAGCCTCAACGGGGTTAGCTCCTACGAGCAGTACTTC.

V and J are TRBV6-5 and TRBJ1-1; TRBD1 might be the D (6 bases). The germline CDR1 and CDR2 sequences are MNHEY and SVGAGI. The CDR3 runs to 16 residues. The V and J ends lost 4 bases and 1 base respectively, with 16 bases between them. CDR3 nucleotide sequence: TGTGCCAGCAGTTCACCGCCAGGGGTAAAGAACACTGAAGCTTTCTTT. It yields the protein CASSSPPGVKNTEAFF.

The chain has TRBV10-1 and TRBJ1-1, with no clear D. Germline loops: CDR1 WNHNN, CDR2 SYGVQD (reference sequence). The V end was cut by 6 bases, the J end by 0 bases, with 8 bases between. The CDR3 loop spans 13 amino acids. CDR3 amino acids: CASSPTVNTEAFF. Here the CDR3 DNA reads TGCGCCAGCAGCCCCACGGTGAACACTGAAGCTTTCTTT.

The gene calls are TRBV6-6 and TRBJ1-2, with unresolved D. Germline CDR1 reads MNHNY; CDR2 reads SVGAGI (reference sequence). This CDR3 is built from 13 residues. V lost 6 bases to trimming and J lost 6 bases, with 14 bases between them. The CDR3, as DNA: TGTGCCAGCAGCTCCGGACTAAGGGATGGCTACACCTTC. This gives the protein CASSSGLRDGYTF.

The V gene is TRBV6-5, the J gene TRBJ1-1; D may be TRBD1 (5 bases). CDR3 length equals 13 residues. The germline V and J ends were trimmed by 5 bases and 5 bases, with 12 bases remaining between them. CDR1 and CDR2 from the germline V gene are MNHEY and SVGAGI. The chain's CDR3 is CASSHPGLTEAFF. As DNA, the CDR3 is TGTGCCAGCAGTCACCCAGGGTTAACTGAAGCTTTCTTT.

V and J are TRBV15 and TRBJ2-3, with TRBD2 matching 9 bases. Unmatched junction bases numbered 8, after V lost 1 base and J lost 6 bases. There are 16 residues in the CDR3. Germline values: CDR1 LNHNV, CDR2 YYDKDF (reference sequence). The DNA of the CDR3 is TGTGCCACCAGCAGAGTTGCGGGCGGGGGGGTTGATACGCAGTATTTT. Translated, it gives CATSRVAGGGVDTQYF.

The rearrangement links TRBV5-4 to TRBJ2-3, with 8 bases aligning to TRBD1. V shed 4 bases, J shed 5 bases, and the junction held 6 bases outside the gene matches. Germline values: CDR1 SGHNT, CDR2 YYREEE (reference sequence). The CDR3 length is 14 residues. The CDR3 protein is CASSPDRAGDTQYF. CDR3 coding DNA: TGTGCCAGCAGCCCGGACAGGGCGGGAGATACGCAGTATTTT.

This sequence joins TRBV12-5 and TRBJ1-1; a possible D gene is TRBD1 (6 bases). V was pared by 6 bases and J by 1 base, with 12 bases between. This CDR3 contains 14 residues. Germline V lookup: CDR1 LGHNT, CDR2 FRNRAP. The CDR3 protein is CASGQGGGNTEAFF. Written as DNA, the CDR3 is TGTGCTAGTGGGCAGGGAGGGGGGAACACTGAAGCTTTCTTT. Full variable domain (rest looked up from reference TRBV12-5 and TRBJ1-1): DARVTQTPRHKVTEMGQEVTMRCQPILGHNTVFWYRQTMMQGLELLAYFRNRAPLDDSGMPKDRFSAEMPDATLATLKIQPSEPRDSAVYFCASGQGGGNTEAFFGQGTRLTVV.

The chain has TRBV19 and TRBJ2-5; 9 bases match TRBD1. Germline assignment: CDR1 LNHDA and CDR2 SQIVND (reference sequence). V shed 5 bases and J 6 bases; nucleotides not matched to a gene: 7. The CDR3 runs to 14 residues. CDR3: CASSAGTGRKTQYF. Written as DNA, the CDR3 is TGTGCCAGTAGTGCCGGGACAGGGAGGAAGACCCAGTACTTC.

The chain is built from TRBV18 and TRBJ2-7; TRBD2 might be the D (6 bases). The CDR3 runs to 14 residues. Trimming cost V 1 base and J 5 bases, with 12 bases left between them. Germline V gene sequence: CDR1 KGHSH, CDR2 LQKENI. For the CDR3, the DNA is TGTGCCAGCTCACCACTGACTAGGAGGAACGAGCAGTACTTC. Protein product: CASSPLTRRNEQYF.

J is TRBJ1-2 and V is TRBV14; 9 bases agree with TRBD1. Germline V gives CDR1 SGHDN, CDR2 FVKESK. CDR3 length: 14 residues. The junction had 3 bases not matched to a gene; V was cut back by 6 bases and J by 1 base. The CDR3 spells CASRGTGHNYGYTF. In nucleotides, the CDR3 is TGTGCCAGCAGAGGGACAGGGCATAACTATGGCTACACCTTC.

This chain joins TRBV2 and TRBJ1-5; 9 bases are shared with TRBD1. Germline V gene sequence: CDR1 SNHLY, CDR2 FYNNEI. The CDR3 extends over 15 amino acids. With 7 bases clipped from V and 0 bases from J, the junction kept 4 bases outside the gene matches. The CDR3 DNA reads TGTGCCAGCAAGGGACAGGGCCATAGCAATCAGCCCCAGCATTTT. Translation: CASKGQGHSNQPQHF.